Below are 11 T cell receptor beta chains sequenced from a single sample in a study of T cells in Graves' hyperthyroidism and ophthalmopathy. Researchers took RNA transcripts and amplified the TCR beta CDR3 regions from them. Primed by the HTBI set, a first-round RT-PCR was run on the TCR CDR3. TCRdb called the multiplex PCR reads again in MiXCR, with one record for every CDR3 protein. This sample has 450,000 to 650,000 distinct CDR3 sequences, with over 15% found just once. Material for sequencing was blood. The receptor source for this set is a woman younger than 30 with Graves' ophthalmopathy.

There are many counts of this clonotype. The chain has TRBV5-4 and TRBJ1-5; TRBD1 matches 9 bases. CDR1 SGHNT and CDR2 YYREEE come from the germline V gene (reference sequence). J was trimmed by 3 bases and V by 4 bases; bases with no gene match: 5. This CDR3 spans 15 amino acids. In DNA, the CDR3 is TGTGCCAGCAGCACCGGGACAGGGATCAATCAGCCCCAGCATTTT. Amino acid sequence: CASSTGTGINQPQHF.

This clonotype has at least ten counts. This chain joins TRBV7-9 and TRBJ1-2; TRBD1 is a possible D gene (6 bases). The CDR3 is made up of 16 amino acids. Trimming shortened V by 1 base and J by 1 base, and 13 bases separated the two germline ends. In germline, CDR1 is SEHNR, CDR2 FQNEAQ (reference sequence). CDR3 protein: CASSLDYRGHNYGYTF. The CDR3 nucleotides are TGTGCCAGCAGCTTAGATTACCGGGGACATAACTATGGCTACACCTTC.

This clonotype was seen ten or more times. The DNA for the CDR3 is TGTGCCAGCAGAGTAGGTGGTTGGGGTGGCTACACCTTC. The encoded protein is CASRVGGWGGYTF. V and J are TRBV2 and TRBJ1-2; no clear D gene. V lost 6 bases and J lost 7, with 15 bases in between. Germline CDR1 is SNHLY and CDR2 is FYNNEI. The CDR3 is made up of 13 amino acids.

At least ten counts were recorded for this clonotype. The chain carries TRBV6-1 and TRBJ1-1, with D unclear. The CDR3 has 13 residues. From germline, CDR1 is MNHNS and CDR2 SASEGT. Trimming took 1 base from V and 7 from J, leaving 10 bases between them. The CDR3 bases are TGTGCCAGCAGTGAAGGAGTACCAGGTGAAGCTTTCTTT. The encoded protein is CASSEGVPGEAFF.

At least ten counts were recorded for this clonotype. The CDR3: CASSPEGGADYGYTF. The DNA of the CDR3 is TGTGCCAGCTCACCTGAAGGGGGCGCGGACTATGGCTACACCTTC. The gene calls are TRBV18 and TRBJ1-2; TRBD1 matches at 7 bases. The CDR3 contains 15 residues. Germline V gives CDR1 KGHSH, CDR2 LQKENI. Trimming at V came to 3 bases and at J to 3 bases, leaving 7 bases not matched to a gene.

The chain links TRBV24-1 to TRBJ2-6; D ambiguous. In germline, CDR1 is KGHDR, CDR2 SFDVKD. CDR3 size: 16 residues. Between the trimmed V and J ends, which lost 9 bases and 4 bases, there was a span of 18 bases. In DNA form, the CDR3 reads TGTGCCACCGCTAACGGCGGCTTACTAGGGGCCAACGTCCTGACTTTC. Translated: CATANGGLLGANVLTF.

The rearrangement joins TRBV7-9 to TRBJ2-5; D uncertain. The germline V gene has CDR1 SEHNR and CDR2 FQNEAQ (reference sequence). V shed 2 bases and J shed 4 bases, with 14 bases lying between them. CDR3 length equals 15 residues. The chain's CDR3 is CASSLSLGDGETQYF. The CDR3 coding sequence is TGTGCCAGCAGCTTAAGTTTGGGCGACGGAGAGACCCAGTACTTC.

This clonotype was recorded at least ten times. The chain is built from TRBV27 and TRBJ2-3, with D uncertain. CDR3 length equals 17 residues. Germline V gene lookup returns CDR1 MNHEY and CDR2 SMNVEV (reference sequence). V lost 2 bases and J lost 1, with 16 bases in between. This chain's CDR3 is CASSLVWKGRGTDTQYF. As DNA, the CDR3 is TGTGCCAGCAGTTTAGTTTGGAAGGGAAGGGGCACAGATACGCAGTATTTT.

This chain links TRBV7-2 with TRBJ2-1, with a weak D call TRBD2 (5 bases). The CDR3 has 14 amino acids. V gave up 1 base and J gave up 9 bases, with 13 bases separating them. In germline, CDR1 is SGHTA, CDR2 FQGNSA. CDR3 in DNA: TGTGCCAGCAGCTTAGAGGCTAGCCCAGGTGAGCAGTTCTTC. Protein product: CASSLEASPGEQFF.

A few counts support this clonotype. The chain links TRBV14 to TRBJ2-7; D is unresolved. The CDR3 is 13 amino acids. The germline V gene has CDR1 SGHDN and CDR2 FVKESK. Trimming took off 1 base at V and 0 bases at J, with 4 bases between the two ends. The CDR3 sequence: CASSQVASYEQYF. In DNA form, the CDR3 reads TGTGCCAGCAGCCAAGTTGCCTCCTACGAGCAGTACTTC.

The chain joins TRBV28 to TRBJ2-2; 13 positions match TRBD2. The CDR3 runs 17 residues. The germline V gene encodes CDR1 MDHEN and CDR2 SYDVKM. The junction had 8 bases not matched to a gene; V was cut back by 8 bases and J by 2 bases. CDR3 protein: CASGTGLAGVNTGELFF. The CDR3 bases are TGTGCCAGCGGCACTGGACTAGCGGGAGTAAACACCGGGGAGCTGTTTTTT. The full variable domain, completed using reference TRBV28 and TRBJ2-2, is DVKVTQSSRYLVKRTGEKVFLECVQDMDHENMFWYRQDPGLGLRLIYFSYDVKMKEKGDIPEGYSVSREKKERFSLILESASTNQTSMYLCASGTGLAGVNTGELFFGEGSRLTVL.